The 27 T cell receptor beta chains given below trace back to one sample, sequenced in a study of blood T cell dynamics during melanoma immunotherapy. Time point: pre-treatment baseline. The assay was immunoSEQ multiplex PCR, and TCRdb's table has in-frame clones only and misses some. The sample lists 20,000 to 25,000 clones, just under 90% occurring once. Sequencing was performed on blood, taken from a patient treated with checkpoint blockade. The source is a human donor with melanoma.

This chain links TRBV10-3 with TRBJ2-7, with D maybe TRBD2 (6 bases). V shed 0 bases and J shed 6 bases, with 21 bases lying between them. The CDR3 sequence is 17 residues long. CDR1 and CDR2 (germline): ENHRY, SYGVKD. The DNA for the CDR3 is TGTGCCATCAGTGAGTCGGCGGGACTTAATCTGGGAGCCGAGCAGTACTTC. Its protein product is CAISESAGLNLGAEQYF.

The rearrangement joins TRBV5-1 to TRBJ1-2; tentative D call: TRBD1 (6 bases). CDR1 and CDR2 from the germline V gene are SGHRS and YFSETQ. CDR3 size: 15 residues. Between the trimmed V and J ends, which lost 0 bases and 4 bases, there was a span of 13 bases. The CDR3 reads CASSLDPGASYGYTF. CDR3 nucleotides: TGCGCCAGCAGCTTGGATCCGGGGGCGAGCTATGGCTACACCTTC.

This chain connects TRBV14 to TRBJ1-5; weak D call: TRBD1 (6 bases). The CDR3 sequence is 15 residues long. Trimming left V 4 bases short and J 5 bases short, with 15 bases between. From germline, CDR1 is SGHDN and CDR2 FVKESK. The CDR3, as DNA: TGTGCCAGCAGCCCAGGGAGGGACATAGATCAGCCCCAGCATTTT. Protein product: CASSPGRDIDQPQHF.

This CDR3 reads CASGPGRDPYEQYF. In DNA, the CDR3 is TGTGCTAGTGGTCCCGGCCGGGACCCCTACGAGCAGTACTTC. J is TRBJ2-7 and V is TRBV12-5; D assignment may be TRBD1 or TRBD2 (5 bases each). This CDR3 is 14 amino acids long. The V end was cut by 5 bases, the J end by 2 bases, with 13 bases between. Germline CDR1 and CDR2: LGHNT and FRNRAP.

J is TRBJ1-4 and V is TRBV27; D is possibly TRBD1 (6 bases). Germline CDR1 reads MNHEY; CDR2 reads SMNVEV (reference sequence). The V gene lost 6 bases and the J gene lost 7 bases, with 21 bases spanning the gap. This CDR3 has 16 residues. The CDR3 here is CASRLTPGGRVEKLFF. CDR3 DNA: TGTGCCAGCAGACTAACCCCCGGGGGGCGGGTTGAAAAACTGTTTTTT. Variable domain in full (rest from reference TRBV27 and TRBJ1-4): EAQVTQNPRYLITVTGKKLTVTCSQNMNHEYMSWYRQDPGLGLRQIYYSMNVEVTDKGDVPEGYKVSRKEKRNFPLILESPSPNQTSLYFCASRLTPGGRVEKLFFGSGTQLSVL.

The chain has TRBV9 and TRBJ1-2, with D possibly TRBD1 on 5 matching bases. CDR3 length equals 11 residues. The ends were cut back, 4 bases at V and 8 bases at J, with 9 bases in the middle. The germline V gene encodes CDR1 SGDLS and CDR2 YYNGEE. In DNA, the CDR3 is TGTGCCAGCAGCCTCCGGGGGGGCTACACCTTC. Translating gives CASSLRGGYTF.

The V call is TRBV5-6, the J call TRBJ2-7; 12 nucleotides align to TRBD1. J lost 0 bases, V lost 1 base, and 8 bases had no gene match. Per the germline V gene, CDR1 is SGHDT and CDR2 is YYEEEE. The CDR3 sequence is 18 residues long. The CDR3 is CASSLRDRGRSGSYEQYF. DNA for the CDR3: TGTGCCAGCAGCTTGCGGGACAGGGGGCGATCAGGCTCCTACGAGCAGTACTTC.

The V and J genes are TRBV19 and TRBJ2-7; 7 bases match TRBD2. Germline CDR1 LNHDA, CDR2 SQIVND (reference sequence). V trimming: 6 bases; J trimming: 1 base; junction bases outside the gene matches: 6. This CDR3 region has 14 residues. Here the CDR3 reads CASSTGGGSYEQYF. DNA of the CDR3: TGTGCCAGTAGCACGGGGGGAGGTTCCTACGAGCAGTACTTC.

This chain connects TRBV10-3 to TRBJ1-3; D ambiguous. The length of the CDR3 is 14 residues. The germline V gene encodes CDR1 ENHRY and CDR2 SYGVKD. Trimming pared 3 bases from V and 0 bases from J, leaving 6 bases between. CDR3 bases: TGTGCCATCAGTGACGGTCACTCTGGAAACACCATATATTTT. Translation: CAISDGHSGNTIYF.

The chain links TRBV7-9 to TRBJ2-3; D may be TRBD1 or TRBD2 (5 bases each). The V end was cut by 3 bases, the J end by 2 bases, with 9 bases between. The germline V gene encodes CDR1 SEHNR and CDR2 FQNEAQ (reference sequence). CDR3 length: 14 residues. The CDR3 DNA reads TGTGCCAGCAGCTTTGGGACCTTCACAGATACGCAGTATTTT. It specifies CASSFGTFTDTQYF.

The chain has TRBV19 and TRBJ2-7; no clear D gene. The germline V gene encodes CDR1 LNHDA and CDR2 SQIVND (reference sequence). The V end lost 4 bases, the J end lost 0 bases, and 7 bases lay between the germline ends. The CDR3 is 13 residues long. This CDR3 reads CASSSKGSYEQYF. CDR3 bases: TGTGCCAGTAGTAGTAAAGGCTCCTACGAGCAGTACTTC.

V and J are TRBV7-3 and TRBJ2-3, with 8 bases identical to TRBD2. The CDR3 contains 15 residues. J lost 3 bases, V lost 5 bases, and 7 bases had no gene match. Germline lookup yields CDR1 SGHTA and CDR2 FQGTGA. DNA of the CDR3: TGTGCCAGCAGCACGGGAGGGAGTTGGACAGATACGCAGTATTTT. The encoded protein is CASSTGGSWTDTQYF.

A single count supports this clone. The chain uses TRBV5-4 and TRBJ1-6; TRBD1 might be the D (5 bases). This CDR3 is 13 amino acids long. Trimming took 0 bases from V and 8 from J, leaving 6 bases between them. The germline CDR1 and CDR2 sequences are SGHNT and YYREEE (reference sequence). The CDR3 here is CASSLVGDSPLHF. The CDR3 nucleotides read TGTGCCAGCAGCTTGGTGGGGGATTCACCCCTCCACTTT.

V and J are TRBV7-8 and TRBJ2-7; D remains ambiguous. V shed 2 bases and J shed 6 bases, with 8 bases lying between them. Per germline, CDR1 SGHVS and CDR2 FQNEAQ. The CDR3 spans 12 residues. Here the CDR3 DNA reads TGTGCCAGCAGCTTACCCCTCCTCGAGCAGTACTTC. It is translated as CASSLPLLEQYF.

This sequence joins TRBV6-1 and TRBJ2-3, with a weak D call TRBD1 (6 bases). CDR1 is MNHNS, CDR2 SASEGT, per germline. This CDR3 spans 14 amino acids. Between the trimmed V and J ends, which lost 3 bases and 6 bases, there was a span of 13 bases. CDR3 in DNA: TGTGCCAGCAGTGAGGGGGCTTACACGGATACGCAGTATTTT. Its translation: CASSEGAYTDTQYF.

This clone showed up just a few times. CDR3 DNA sequence: TGTGCCAGCACTCAAGAGGCATCGGTGGGTTCACCCCTCCACTTT. It yields the protein CASTQEASVGSPLHF. The chain employs TRBV2 and TRBJ1-6, with no clear D. The ends were cut back, 7 bases at V and 9 bases at J, with 19 bases in the middle. The CDR3 extends over 15 amino acids. Per the germline V gene, CDR1 is SNHLY and CDR2 is FYNNEI.

The chain joins TRBV14 to TRBJ2-1; 14 nucleotides match TRBD2. The junction had 18 bases not matched to a gene; V was cut back by 4 bases and J by 7 bases. CDR3 size: 20 residues. Germline CDR1 SGHDN, CDR2 FVKESK. The CDR3 is CASSPTFPGTSGSPGNEQFF. CDR3 coding DNA: TGTGCCAGCAGCCCCACATTCCCTGGGACTAGCGGGAGTCCGGGAAATGAGCAGTTCTTC.

The chain combines TRBV6-1 with TRBJ1-5, with 7 nucleotides matching TRBD1. Germline CDR1 MNHNS, CDR2 SASEGT. The CDR3 has 18 residues. V shed 1 base, J shed 4 bases, and the junction held 13 bases outside the gene matches. In DNA, the CDR3 is TGTGCCAGCAGTGAAGACAGAATCGCAGGGGGGAGGAATCAGCCCCAGCATTTT. The encoded protein is CASSEDRIAGGRNQPQHF.

The gene calls are TRBV10-1 and TRBJ2-1, with 8 bases lining up with TRBD2. This CDR3 spans 15 amino acids. V trimming: 2 bases; J trimming: 5 bases; junction bases outside the gene matches: 5. Germline V CDR1 and CDR2: WNHNN, SYGVQD (reference sequence). In DNA, the CDR3 is TGCGCCAGCAGTGAGCCGGGACTAGGGCACAATGAGCAGTTCTTC. As protein: CASSEPGLGHNEQFF.

The DNA for the CDR3 is TGTGCCAGCAGCCCCGCACCCAACTATGGCTACACCTTC. Translating it yields CASSPAPNYGYTF. This chain uses TRBV7-9 with TRBJ1-2; unclear D gene. This CDR3 has 13 amino acids. Germline V gene data show CDR1 as SEHNR and CDR2 as FQNEAQ (reference sequence). V lost 5 bases, J lost 2 bases, and 9 bases lay in between.

This sequence joins TRBV4-2 and TRBJ2-4; D perhaps matches TRBD1 (5 bases). The CDR3 loop spans 16 amino acids. Germline assignment: CDR1 LGHNA and CDR2 YNFKEQ. V lost 5 bases and J lost 0, with 14 bases in between. Here the CDR3 DNA reads TGTGCCAGCAGCAGGCAGGGCGGTATAGCCAAAAACATTCAGTACTTC. Its protein is CASSRQGGIAKNIQYF.

This chain uses TRBV5-6 with TRBJ2-3; D perhaps matches TRBD1 (5 bases). Looked up from germline, CDR1 is SGHDT and CDR2 is YYEEEE. Trimming removed 4 bases from V and 0 bases from J, with 15 bases in between. The CDR3 is made up of 16 amino acids. The CDR3 DNA reads TGTGCCAGCAGCCCCCGATGGGGCCTAAGCACAGATACGCAGTATTTT. This sequence encodes CASSPRWGLSTDTQYF.

This clone was recorded once. This rearrangement joins TRBV10-2 to TRBJ1-2; D not certain. CDR1 is WSHSY, CDR2 SAAADI, per germline. Between the trimmed V and J ends, which lost 6 bases and 3 bases, there was a span of 8 bases. CDR3 size: 12 residues. This CDR3 reads CASREGYYGYTF. For the CDR3, the DNA is TGCGCCAGCAGGGAGGGCTACTATGGCTACACCTTC.

V is TRBV6-5 and J is TRBJ1-1; no clear D. The CDR3 consists of 13 residues. V was cut by 4 bases and J by 5 bases, with 11 bases left in between. Germline CDR1 is MNHEY and CDR2 is SVGAGI. The CDR3 DNA is TGTGCCAGCAGTTTATCCGGGCCAACTGAAGCTTTCTTT. This translates into CASSLSGPTEAFF.

The J gene is TRBJ2-7, the V gene TRBV6-5; 9 bases are shared with TRBD2. The V and J ends lost 2 bases and 2 bases, in that order; junction bases with no gene match: 7. Looked up from germline, CDR1 is MNHEY and CDR2 is SVGAGI. The CDR3 consists of 16 residues. This chain's CDR3 is CASSYPQVAGAYEQYF. CDR3 DNA: TGTGCCAGCAGTTACCCGCAGGTAGCGGGGGCCTACGAGCAGTACTTC.

This rearrangement joins TRBV5-4 to TRBJ2-1, with 10 positions matching TRBD2. CDR3 length equals 14 residues. J lost 7 bases, V lost 4 bases, and 5 bases had no gene match. Germline loops: CDR1 SGHNT, CDR2 YYREEE (reference sequence). The CDR3 loop is CASSILAGTNEQFF. The CDR3 coding sequence is TGTGCCAGCAGCATACTAGCGGGGACTAATGAGCAGTTCTTC.

The gene calls are TRBV5-1 and TRBJ2-3, with 8 bases aligning to TRBD2. Germline V gene sequence: CDR1 SGHRS, CDR2 YFSETQ. V lost 4 bases and J lost 1; bases outside the gene matches: 2. The CDR3 contains 14 residues. CDR3 residues: CASSLSGGTDTQYF. Here the CDR3 DNA reads TGCGCCAGCAGCCTTAGCGGGGGCACAGATACGCAGTATTTT.